This T cell receptor (beta chain) came from a study of tumor and adjacent non-tumor tissue in lung cancer. Background on the study: Patients comprised about a dozen adenocarcinoma, a couple of squamous cell carcinoma and 1 small cell lung cancer.

CDR3 size: 15 residues. The V gene end was trimmed by 7 bases and the J gene end by 7 bases; junction bases not matched to a gene: 18. The V gene's germline CDR1 is SQVTM and CDR2 ANQGSEA. Findings and caveats of the study: Normal lung showed higher cumulative top 100 clone frequency than tumor.

This sample's RNA came from whole unsorted tissue. More than 3 cm separated this lung sample from the edge of the tumor. Donors were chemotherapy-naive, newly diagnosed lung cancer surgical patients in China, August–late 2014. The library came from three nested PCR rounds adapted from ARM-PCR protocols. Each CDR3 protein is one row after TCRdb ran MiXCR on the multiplex PCR reads. The sample contains under 80,000 distinct CDR3 sequences, 75% to 85% of which appear only once. About this clonotype: As yet, its antigen is unknown.

Sequences were obtained from distant non-tumor lung tissue. The chain uses TRBV29-1 and TRBJ2-7, with 8 bases that match TRBD1. The source is a man in his sixties with non-small cell lung cancer. CDR3 DNA sequence: TGCAGCGCCATGGACAGGGCTAAAGCAGGCCAGGAGCAGTACTTC. Protein sequence: CSAMDRAKAGQEQYF.